This TCR beta chain was sequenced for a study of cytomegalovirus exposure and HLA in healthy donors. Study at large: Among 398 genotyped donors, around 80% fell in the Caucasian-associated ancestry cluster.

Findings of the study overall: Other equally common chains were less clonally expanded than HLA-associated TCR beta chains, a later analysis showed. Association of a missense DCLRE1C variant with TCR beta V- and J-gene trimming was reported in a later analysis.

The CDR3 spans 15 residues. Germline CDR1 reads PRHDT; CDR2 reads FYEKMQ (reference sequence). The ends were cut back, 0 bases at V and 2 bases at J, with 10 bases in the middle. A note on this clone: The antigen is not known.

PCR amplification relied on 60 Vbeta primers (plus 13 Jbeta primers). Under the authors' procedure: Approximately 11 million of the 60 million to 90 million unique TCR beta chains counted in a later analysis were shared. Using immunoSEQ multiplex PCR, the repertoire was profiled, and TCRdb retains in-frame clones only, with some absent. V and J calls and clone size are as listed in that table; D and trimming were resolved from the DNA. Of 120,000 or so clones in the sample, about 73% were seen once. V usage is TRBV13 and J usage is TRBJ2-5; unclear D gene. The sequencing sample was made of PBMCs. This clonotype was sampled from a woman aged 40-49 years in good health and CMV-seronegative. CDR3 bases: TGTGCCAGCAGCTTAGGGGTTAGGCGGCAAGAGACCCAGTACTTC. This encodes CASSLGVRRQETQYF.